This TCR beta chain was profiled in a study of CD8 T cells in ankylosing spondylitis. MiXCR, run by TCRdb on the 5' RACE reads, gives a single entry per CDR3 protein. The repertoire holds around 540,000 distinct CDR3 sequences, with roughly 12% as singletons. Study findings and constraints: Blood from ankylosing spondylitis patients appeared to carry a characteristic eight-variant TCR beta motif. There was reportedly significant enrichment of clones that were disease-linked in matched ankylosing spondylitis synovial fluid. Relatively rare in peripheral blood, disease-linked clones were also CD8+.

The CDR3 contains 14 residues. Trimming took 9 bases from V and 6 from J; bases not matched to a gene: 11. As concerns this clonotype: Its antigen is not known.

The sample was blood, either unsorted or a sorted T cell fraction (not recorded which). This sequence was found in a male donor with ankylosing spondylitis. The chain has TRBV12-3 or TRBV12-4 and TRBJ2-1, with 7 bases matching TRBD1. The CDR3 loop reads CASAPTAGGNEQFF. DNA of the CDR3: TGTGCCAGTGCCCCAACGGCAGGGGGCAATGAGCAGTTCTTC.